This T cell receptor beta chain stems from a study of technical replicates of blood from a handful of donors. The method was immunoSEQ multiplex PCR; TCRdb's version includes in-frame clones alone and lacks a portion of them. Seen here are about 85,000 clones, around 94% observed once, and the top ten hold about 0.25%. Germline assignment: CDR1 PRHDT and CDR2 FYEKMQ (reference sequence). The V gene end was trimmed by 0 bases and the J gene end by 9 bases; junction bases not matched to a gene: 2. This CDR3 is 14 amino acids long. The V and J genes are TRBV13 and TRBJ2-1, with 10 bases lining up with TRBD1. The source is a human donor in good health. Sequenced sample: T cells isolated from PBMCs. The CDR3 sequence is CASSLGTGGGEQFF. Written as DNA, the CDR3 is TGTGCCAGCAGCTTAGGGACAGGGGGCGGTGAGCAGTTCTTC.